The clone carrying this TCR beta chain occurred once. The sample belongs to a study of technical replicates of blood from several donors. Germline V gene lookup returns CDR1 MDHEN and CDR2 SYDVKM. The CDR3 is made up of 16 amino acids. V dropped 2 bases and J dropped 0 bases, with 8 bases sitting between them. Clones were sequenced by immunoSEQ multiplex PCR, and TCRdb holds only the in-frame ones, with some missing. The table has tens of thousands of clones, almost 97% seen once; the top ten hold roughly 0.39%. The source of this sequence is a human donor in good health. The sequencing sample was made of T cells isolated from PBMCs. The chain uses TRBV28 and TRBJ2-6; no definite D call. Here the CDR3 DNA reads TGTGCCAGCAGTTTAACGCGGCGCTCTGGGGCCAACGTCCTGACTTTC. Encoded protein: CASSLTRRSGANVLTF.